Listed below are T cell receptor beta chains from one sample, sequenced in a study of OX40 agonist ivuxolimab in advanced cancers. Libraries were prepared by immunoSEQ multiplex PCR; TCRdb keeps only in-frame clonotypes and omits some of them. The sample carries tens of thousands of clones, 88% recorded once. Source: CD4+ or CD8+ T cells sorted from blood, taken in a trial of the OX40 agonist ivuxolimab. The receptor source for this set is an adult with an advanced solid tumor such as melanoma, head and neck, liver or kidney cancer. Both conserved end residues are part of each CDR3. The D gene is left open where the match is weak. Only some rows state a clone size, as once, few, many or a class for expanded clones.

length	D	J	V	size	DNA	CDR3
15	TRBD1	TRBJ2-3	TRBV5-1	.	TGCGCCAGCAGCTTGTGGGACAGGGACACAGATACGCAGTATTTT	CASSLWDRDTDTQYF
17	.	TRBJ1-6	TRBV19	.	TGTGCCAGTAGTATAAGTTGGAGGGATCGCAATAATTCACCCCTCCACTTT	CASSISWRDRNNSPLHF
16	.	TRBJ1-1	TRBV4-1	.	TGCGCCAGCAGCCAAGGCCGAGCAGGACGGTCAGCTGAAGCTTTCTTT	CASSQGRAGRSAEAFF
15	.	TRBJ1-5	TRBV6-5	.	TGTGCCAGCAGCCTAGACCGTAATAGCAATCAGCCCCAGCATTTT	CASSLDRNSNQPQHF
15	TRBD1	TRBJ1-4	TRBV5-4	few	TGTGCCAGCAGCCAGAACAGGGGGCTGGATGAAAAACTGTTTTTT	CASSQNRGLDEKLFF
15	.	TRBJ1-3	TRBV30	.	TGTGCCTGGAGTGTACAAACAGGCTCTGGAAACACCATATATTTT	CAWSVQTGSGNTIYF
15	TRBD2	TRBJ2-1	TRBV7-2	.	TGTGCCAGCAGCTTAGTGGCCGGGGGGGCCAGAGAGCAGTTCTTC	CASSLVAGGAREQFF
14	TRBD1	TRBJ2-3	TRBV2	few	TGTGCCAGCAGAGACAGGGCCGGGACAGATACGCAGTATTTT	CASRDRAGTDTQYF
15	TRBD1	TRBJ2-7	TRBV18	.	TGTGCCAGCTCACTGCCGGGACAGGGCACCTACGAGCAGTACTTC	CASSLPGQGTYEQYF
16	.	TRBJ2-2	TRBV21-1	.	TGTGCCAGCAGCCCCCCGGGACTGATGAACACCGGGGAGCTGTTTTTT	CASSPPGLMNTGELFF
12	.	TRBJ2-3	TRBV30	.	TGTGCCTGGAGTCCCGGACCAGATACGCAGTATTTT	CAWSPGPDTQYF
15	TRBD1	TRBJ2-7	TRBV28	.	TGTGCCAGCAGTTTGGGGGCCAGGGGGCCCTACGAGCAGTACTTC	CASSLGARGPYEQYF
17	.	TRBJ2-1	TRBV15	.	TGTGCCACCAGCAGAGATCCAGCAGGCGGGCGCTTTGATGAGCAGTTCTTC	CATSRDPAGGRFDEQFF
13	TRBD2	TRBJ2-1	TRBV7-3	.	TGTGCCAGCAGCTTAGGCGGGAGGGTGGAGCAGTTCTTC	CASSLGGRVEQFF
14	.	TRBJ1-2	TRBV5-1	.	TGCGCCAGCAGCCCCCGGGGGGGCGTTGATGGCTACACCTTC	CASSPRGGVDGYTF
15	.	TRBJ2-7	TRBV2	.	TGTGCCAGCAGTGACGTCCAGGTGACCTCCTACGAGCAGTACTTC	CASSDVQVTSYEQYF
15	.	TRBJ2-2	TRBV28	.	TGTGCCAGCAGCGCCCGGGTCGGCCACACCGGGGAGCTGTTTTTT	CASSARVGHTGELFF
19	TRBD1	TRBJ2-1	TRBV13	.	TGTGCCAGCAGCATAAGGGACAGGGGTTACATCCGCTCCTACAATGAGCAGTTCTTC	CASSIRDRGYIRSYNEQFF
16	.	TRBJ2-2	TRBV7-9	.	TGTGCCAGCAGCCCCGGGGCCCTTTTAAACACCGGGGAGCTGTTTTTT	CASSPGALLNTGELFF
12	.	TRBJ2-7	TRBV19	.	TGTGCCAGTAGCAGGGGCTTCAACGAGCAGTACTTC	CASSRGFNEQYF
13	.	TRBJ2-3	TRBV5-1	.	TGCGCCAGCAGCTTGTGGGGTGGTGAGACGCAGTATTTT	CASSLWGGETQYF
19	TRBD1	TRBJ2-7	TRBV7-2	.	TGTGCCAGCAGCTTTCGGACAGGGTCGTTCGGCGGAGGCTCCTACGAGCAGTACTTC	CASSFRTGSFGGGSYEQYF
12	.	TRBJ1-5	TRBV2	.	TGTGCCAGCAGAAATAGCAATCAGCCCCAGCATTTT	CASRNSNQPQHF
15	TRBD2	TRBJ2-1	TRBV18	.	TGTGCCAGCTCGCGTCTAGCGGGAGGGGTTCATGAGCAGTTCTTC	CASSRLAGGVHEQFF
13	.	TRBJ1-6	TRBV7-6	few	TGTGCCAGCAGCTCACGTACGGCTTCACCCCTCCACTTT	CASSSRTASPLHF
16	TRBD2	TRBJ2-5	TRBV11-2	.	TGTGCCAGCAGCCCCGGGGGGGGAATCGGGCAAGAGACCCAGTACTTC	CASSPGGGIGQETQYF
15	TRBD1	TRBJ2-1	TRBV19	.	TGTGCCAGTAGTATAGATAGACAGGGGGCATATGAGCAGTTCTTC	CASSIDRQGAYEQFF
17	TRBD2	TRBJ2-2	TRBV7-9	.	TGTGCCAGCAACCCCCCGCGACTAGCGGAGAACACCGGGGAGCTGTTTTTT	CASNPPRLAENTGELFF
14	.	TRBJ2-5	TRBV21-1	few	TGTGCCAGCTCCGCCGAGGACCCCCAAGAGACCCAGTACTTC	CASSAEDPQETQYF
13	.	TRBJ2-3	TRBV2	.	TGTGCCAGCAGTGAAGAGGGCACAGATACGCAGTATTTT	CASSEEGTDTQYF
15	.	TRBJ1-2	TRBV13	.	TGTGCCAGCAGCCGATTCACCCAGGATTACGGTGGCTACACCTTC	CASSRFTQDYGGYTF
11	.	TRBJ2-1	TRBV18	.	TGTGCCAGCTCCCTTAAGAATGAGCAGTTCTTC	CASSLKNEQFF
20	TRBD1	TRBJ2-5	TRBV28	.	TGTGCCAGCAGCCCAAGGGGGGCTTCGACGGGACAGGGGGCTTTTGAGACCCAGTACTTC	CASSPRGASTGQGAFETQYF
16	TRBD1	TRBJ1-4	TRBV7-7	.	TGTGCCAGCAGCTTAGGGACCGGGACAGGGGAAGAAAAACTGTTTTTT	CASSLGTGTGEEKLFF
13	.	TRBJ1-5	TRBV21-1	.	TGTGCCAGCAGCAGACAGGGTCATCAGCCCCAGCATTTT	CASSRQGHQPQHF
14	TRBD1	TRBJ2-5	TRBV7-9	.	TGTGCCAGCAGCTCCCGACAGGGGGGAGAGACCCAGTACTTC	CASSSRQGGETQYF